This record concerns one T cell receptor (beta chain) sequence. Its antigen is unknown. This sample was taken from a study of CXCR3-negative and CXCR3-positive naive CD8 T cells. Study results and limitations: Naive subsets were similarly diverse, while memory CD8+ repertoires were much less diverse. Cryopreservation partially lowered CXCR3 expression, so most assays used fresh PBMCs.

Researchers prepared the TRB cDNA libraries using 5' RACE with UMI labels. TCRdb re-called the 5' RACE reads and shows each CDR3 protein once, DNA omitted. The clone table shows 100,000 to 150,000 distinct CDR3 sequences, with the ten largest holding less than 0.3%. Germline values: CDR1 LNHNV, CDR2 YYDKDF (reference sequence). The length of the CDR3 is 20 residues. The specimen sequenced was naive CXCR3- CD8+ T cells from blood. This sample's subset: CD45RO-CCR7+CD27+CD95- naive CD8+ T cells lacking CXCR3 (TNR3-). The chain uses TRBV15 and TRBJ2-7; TCRdb gives TRBD1 as the D gene, but with no DNA this cannot be confirmed. The sequence derives from a human donor in good health. Some clones in this sample may be carry-over from other donors' samples. The CDR3 loop reads CATSSTETIGGRWGSYEQYF. The entire variable domain, with the rest obtained from reference TRBV15 and TRBJ2-7, is as follows: DAMVIQNPRYQVTQFGKPVTLSCSQTLNHNVMYWYQQKSSQAPKLLFHYYDKDFNNEADTPDNFQSRRPNTSFCFLDIRSPGLGDTAMYLCATSSTETIGGRWGSYEQYFGPGTRLTVT.